The 13 T cell receptor beta chains in this list originate from one sample, sequenced in a study of cytomegalovirus exposure and HLA in healthy donors. Generated by immunoSEQ multiplex PCR, the TCRdb table keeps only in-frame clones and is missing some. Of 260,000 or so clones in the sample, 85% to 90% were seen once. The sample was PBMCs. The source of these receptors is a young woman in good health and CMV-seronegative.

The chain carries TRBV10-3 and TRBJ2-3; 7 bases line up with TRBD1. CDR3 size: 15 residues. Germline CDR1 ENHRY, CDR2 SYGVKD. Losses at the gene ends were 10 bases for V and 1 base for J; bases not matched to a gene: 11. The CDR3 nucleotides read TGTGCCAACAGCCTCACAGGGGCGGGCACAGATACGCAGTATTTT. Translated: CANSLTGAGTDTQYF.

The rearrangement uses TRBV11-2 and TRBJ1-2; 11 bases match TRBD1. Germline V gene lookup returns CDR1 SGHAT and CDR2 FQNNGV. The J segment lost 4 bases and the V segment lost 1 base, leaving 5 bases of the junction unmatched. This CDR3 contains 16 residues. CDR3 sequence: CASSLGTGGGLYGYTF. The DNA for the CDR3 is TGTGCCAGCAGCTTAGGGACAGGGGGCGGCCTCTATGGCTACACCTTC. The full variable domain, in which reference TRBV11-2 and TRBJ1-2 provide the parts outside the CDR3, is EAGVAQSPRYKIIEKRQSVAFWCNPISGHATLYWYQQILGQGPKLLIQFQNNGVVDDSQLPKDRFSAERLKGVDSTLKIQPAKLEDSAVYLCASSLGTGGGLYGYTFGSGTRLTVV.

The chain links TRBV27 to TRBJ2-7, with TRBD1 matching over 9 bases. Germline CDR1 and CDR2: MNHEY and SMNVEV (reference sequence). Trimming took 5 bases from V and 2 from J; bases not matched to a gene: 7. CDR3 length equals 15 residues. CDR3 sequence reads: CASSDPGQGAYEQYF. Written as DNA, the CDR3 is TGTGCCAGCAGTGACCCGGGACAGGGAGCCTACGAGCAGTACTTC.

This clone has a handful of counts. CDR3 sequence (DNA): TGTGCCAGCAGCCGGGACAGGGGACCCTACGAGCAGTACTTC. As protein: CASSRDRGPYEQYF. V usage is TRBV5-6 and J usage is TRBJ2-7, with 10 bases that match TRBD1. Per the germline V gene, CDR1 is SGHDT and CDR2 is YYEEEE. The V gene end was trimmed by 4 bases and the J gene end by 2 bases; junction bases not matched to a gene: 3. The CDR3 loop spans 14 amino acids.

The chain links TRBV11-3 to TRBJ2-1; TRBD2 matches at 9 bases. Looked up from germline, CDR1 is SGHNT and CDR2 is YENEEA. V shed 5 bases and J 5 bases; nucleotides not matched to a gene: 4. The CDR3 length is 14 residues. The CDR3 DNA is TGTGCCAGCAGCCCTAGCGGGAAACACAATGAGCAGTTCTTC. This gives the protein CASSPSGKHNEQFF.

This chain links TRBV19 with TRBJ1-1; TRBD1 matches 8 bases. The CDR3 spans 17 residues. Germline V gene data show CDR1 as LNHDA and CDR2 as SQIVND (reference sequence). After removal of 0 bases from V and 4 bases from J, the junction contained 10 bases not matched to a gene. CDR3 bases: TGTGCCAGTAGTATAGATGGACAGGGTCTCCCCAGCACTGAAGCTTTCTTT. It translates to CASSIDGQGLPSTEAFF.

This chain connects TRBV28 to TRBJ2-1; TRBD2 matches 7 bases. Germline assignment: CDR1 MDHEN and CDR2 SYDVKM. The V segment lost 6 bases and the J segment 2 bases; nucleotides outside the gene matches: 7. The CDR3 totals 15 residues. CDR3 region: CASRPGTTPYNEQFF. Written as DNA, the CDR3 is TGTGCCAGCAGACCCGGGACTACCCCCTACAATGAGCAGTTCTTC.

The rearrangement joins TRBV15 to TRBJ2-1; 7 nucleotides agree with TRBD2. Germline CDR1 and CDR2: LNHNV and YYDKDF (reference sequence). The CDR3 consists of 18 residues. V lost 0 bases to trimming and J lost 3 bases; unmatched junction nucleotides: 11. CDR3 sequence (DNA): TGTGCCACCAGCAGAGATACGCGACTAGCTGTAGTCTACAATGAGCAGTTCTTC. This gives the protein CATSRDTRLAVVYNEQFF.

The sample holds a few counts of this clone. The chain carries TRBV6-5 and TRBJ2-7, with TRBD1 as a possible D gene (6 bases). CDR3 length: 14 residues. Trimming shortened V by 6 bases and J by 4 bases, and 16 bases separated the two germline ends. Looked up from germline, CDR1 is MNHEY and CDR2 is SVGAGI. CDR3 in amino acids: CASRTTGTFYEQYF. For the CDR3, the DNA is TGTGCCAGCAGGACTACAGGGACATTTTACGAGCAGTACTTC.

The chain joins TRBV27 to TRBJ2-1; TRBD2 might be the D (6 bases). The germline V gene encodes CDR1 MNHEY and CDR2 SMNVEV (reference sequence). The CDR3 runs 12 residues. Trimming removed 1 base at V and 14 bases at J, with 12 bases between. The CDR3 reads CASSLFGREKFF. In DNA, the CDR3 is TGTGCCAGCAGTTTATTCGGTCGGGAGAAGTTCTTC.

This clone was picked up one time. The chain links TRBV27 to TRBJ2-1; 7 nucleotides agree with TRBD2. This CDR3 has 15 residues. J lost 8 bases, V lost 5 bases, and 12 bases had no gene match. The germline V gene encodes CDR1 MNHEY and CDR2 SMNVEV (reference sequence). CDR3 region: CASSIGTNSLDEQFF. CDR3 sequence (DNA): TGTGCCAGCAGTATCGGGACTAATTCCCTGGATGAGCAGTTCTTC.

J is TRBJ1-3 and V is TRBV2, with D uncertain. Germline V lookup: CDR1 SNHLY, CDR2 FYNNEI. Trimming stripped 5 bases from V and 3 bases from J, with 8 bases between. This CDR3 is built from 13 residues. This CDR3 reads CASSTTDGNTIYF. The CDR3 DNA reads as TGTGCCAGCAGTACTACGGATGGAAACACCATATATTTT.

V is TRBV10-3 and J is TRBJ1-5; no firm D call. This CDR3 has 17 residues. V lost 4 bases to trimming and J lost 3 bases, with 19 bases between them. Germline CDR1 ENHRY, CDR2 SYGVKD. The CDR3 DNA is TGTGCCATCAGTGTTGAGGGTTCTCCTTCTAACAATCAGCCCCAGCATTTT. Its protein is CAISVEGSPSNNQPQHF.